Listed here are 6 T cell receptor beta chains from one sample, sequenced in a study of glioma-infiltrating T cells after dendritic cell vaccination. This table comes from immunoSEQ multiplex PCR, and its TCRdb copy is limited to in-frame clones, with some not included. Found here are roughly 82,000 clones, approximately 90% of them singletons; the top ten hold 3% to 3.5%. The sample was blood, taken before dendritic cell vaccination. These receptors were taken from a human donor with glioblastoma.

This chain connects TRBV19 to TRBJ1-2, with TRBD1 matching 8 bases. Germline V gives CDR1 LNHDA, CDR2 SQIVND (reference sequence). The CDR3 is 17 amino acids. The V gene end was trimmed by 7 bases and the J gene end by 4 bases; junction bases not matched to a gene: 17. This CDR3 is CASTSPHGQGTVYGYTF. In DNA form, the CDR3 reads TGTGCCAGTACCAGCCCCCATGGACAGGGCACCGTCTATGGCTACACCTTC.

V is TRBV11-3 and J is TRBJ1-1; TRBD1 matches at 10 bases. Per the germline V gene, CDR1 is SGHNT and CDR2 is YENEEA. This CDR3 has 16 residues. Trimming at V came to 4 bases and at J to 3 bases, leaving 8 bases not matched to a gene. CDR3 sequence (DNA): TGTGCCAGCAGCTACCGCCGGACAGGGGGTTACACTGAAGCTTTCTTT. Residues: CASSYRRTGGYTEAFF.

The chain has TRBV5-4 and TRBJ1-3; no reliable D call. This CDR3 contains 16 residues. V dropped 0 bases and J dropped 4 bases, with 14 bases sitting between them. Germline assignment: CDR1 SGHNT and CDR2 YYREEE (reference sequence). This CDR3 reads CASSLDTARAGNTIYF. The CDR3 nucleotides are TGTGCCAGCAGCTTGGATACGGCTAGAGCAGGAAACACCATATATTTT. Full variable domain (outside the CDR3, taken from reference TRBV5-4 and TRBJ1-3): ETGVTQSPTHLIKTRGQQVTLRCSSQSGHNTVSWYQQALGQGPQFIFQYYREEENGRGNFPPRFSGLQFPNYSSELNVNALELDDSALYLCASSLDTARAGNTIYFGEGSWLTVV.

V is TRBV11-3 and J is TRBJ2-2, with 16 nucleotides matching TRBD2. After removal of 3 bases from V and 2 bases from J, the junction contained 6 bases not matched to a gene. The CDR3 contains 19 residues. Per the germline V gene, CDR1 is SGHNT and CDR2 is YENEEA. CDR3 sequence reads: CASSFGTSGRGDNTGELFF. The CDR3 nucleotides are TGTGCCAGCAGCTTTGGGACTAGCGGGAGGGGAGATAACACCGGGGAGCTGTTTTTT.

This sequence joins TRBV6-6 and TRBJ1-2; D gene unclear. The CDR3 runs to 13 residues. V lost 2 bases and J 7 bases, leaving 11 bases between the germline ends. Germline V gene lookup returns CDR1 MNHNY and CDR2 SVGAGI (reference sequence). CDR3 in amino acids: CASSYVVTTGYTF. CDR3 in DNA: TGTGCCAGCAGTTACGTTGTGACAACTGGCTACACCTTC.

The chain recombines TRBV11-2 with TRBJ2-7; 9 bases agree with TRBD1. Germline values: CDR1 SGHAT, CDR2 FQNNGV. The junction had 11 bases not matched to a gene; V was cut back by 0 bases and J by 5 bases. The CDR3 sequence is 17 residues long. CDR3 bases: TGTGCCAGCAGCTTAGACACGACAGGGGGGGACTTCGACGAGCAGTACTTC. Translation gives CASSLDTTGGDFDEQYF.